These 8 T cell receptor beta chains were all obtained from the same sample, sequenced in a study of cytomegalovirus exposure and HLA in healthy donors. Researchers ran the PCR with 60 Vbeta and 13 Jbeta primers. The repertoire was sequenced with immunoSEQ multiplex PCR; TCRdb's copy has only in-frame clones and lacks some. The profile covers about 150,000 clones, with over 65% appearing a single time and under 4.5% taken by the ten largest. Sequenced input: PBMCs. The origin of the receptors is a woman aged 35 to 49 in good health and CMV-seronegative.

J is TRBJ1-1 and V is TRBV5-4; TRBD1 might be the D (6 bases). CDR1 is SGHNT and CDR2 is YYREEE in the germline V gene (reference sequence). The V end was cut by 6 bases, the J end by 1 base, with 19 bases between. The CDR3 length is 16 residues. Here the CDR3 reads CASTPRQGRGNTEAFF. The CDR3 bases are TGTGCCAGCACCCCTCGCCAGGGCAGGGGGAACACTGAAGCTTTCTTT.

V gene TRBV27 combines with J gene TRBJ2-7; 7 positions agree with TRBD2. V lost 0 bases to trimming and J lost 0 bases; unmatched junction nucleotides: 8. The CDR3 has 17 residues. Germline CDR1 and CDR2: MNHEY and SMNVEV (reference sequence). This CDR3 is CASSLSRPGGSSYEQYF. In DNA form, the CDR3 reads TGTGCCAGCAGTTTATCAAGGCCGGGCGGGAGCTCCTACGAGCAGTACTTC.

The chain recombines TRBV15 with TRBJ2-7; D unclear. The CDR3 runs to 13 residues. Trimming pared 1 base from V and 5 bases from J, leaving 9 bases between. Germline CDR1 reads LNHNV; CDR2 reads YYDKDF (reference sequence). This CDR3 reads CATSRGAQDEQYF. The CDR3 nucleotides are TGTGCCACCAGCAGAGGGGCGCAGGACGAGCAGTACTTC.

This clone occurred once. The chain combines TRBV5-8 with TRBJ1-1, with D hard to call. CDR1 and CDR2 (germline): SGHTS, YDEGEE. CDR3 size: 13 residues. V lost 6 bases, J lost 3 bases, and 12 bases lay in between. The CDR3 nucleotides read TGTGCCAGCATGGAGTCCGGCTACACTGAAGCTTTCTTT. It specifies CASMESGYTEAFF.

CDR3 nucleotides: TGTGCCAGCAGTCAGCCCCGAGGGACCTACGAGCAGTACTTC. Translated, it gives CASSQPRGTYEQYF. The V gene is TRBV28, the J gene TRBJ2-7; weak D call: TRBD2 (5 bases). CDR1 is MDHEN and CDR2 is SYDVKM in the germline V gene. The CDR3 is made up of 14 amino acids. V was trimmed by 5 bases and J by 2 bases, leaving 13 bases between them.

J is TRBJ1-5 and V is TRBV21-1; the DNA was not used to check the table's D call, TRBD1. TRBV21-1 is flagged as a pseudogene. CDR3 length: 16 amino acids. The CDR3 DNA follows: TGTGCCAGCAGCCCTCGGGACAGAAGAATTAATCAGCCCCAGCATTTT. It is translated as CASSPRDRRINQPQHF.

V is TRBV2 and J is TRBJ1-5; D gene uncertain. Germline CDR1 is SNHLY and CDR2 is FYNNEI. The ends were cut back, 1 base at V and 5 bases at J, with 9 bases in the middle. The CDR3 is 14 residues long. The DNA of the CDR3 is TGTGCCAGCAGTGAAGGGAGGGCCGATCAGCCCCAGCATTTT. This sequence encodes CASSEGRADQPQHF. The full variable domain, its missing parts supplied by reference TRBV2 and TRBJ1-5, is EPEVTQTPSHQVTQMGQEVILRCVPISNHLYFYWYRQILGQKVEFLVSFYNNEISEKSEIFDDQFSVERPDGSNFTLKIRSTKLEDSAMYFCASSEGRADQPQHFGDGTRLSIL.

The CDR3 loop reads CASSPGQGLFNTGELFF. The CDR3 DNA follows: TGTGCCAGCAGCCCCGGACAGGGGCTGTTTAACACCGGGGAGCTGTTTTTT. The rearrangement uses TRBV7-8 and TRBJ2-2; 9 bases line up with TRBD1. This CDR3 contains 17 residues. Per the germline V gene, CDR1 is SGHVS and CDR2 is FQNEAQ. The J segment lost 2 bases and the V segment lost 5 bases, leaving 9 bases of the junction unmatched.